Given below is one T cell receptor (beta chain) in context. These data originate in a study of blood T cell repertoires in COVID-19. Study-wide context: Sources were T cells, B-cell-depleted T cells, or PBMCs; the material itself was cDNA or gDNA.

In the source study's methods: The authors estimated nucleated cell counts from reference gene primer amplification. The assay was immunoSEQ multiplex PCR, and TCRdb's table has in-frame clones only and misses some. The D gene and trimming were derived from the DNA, and the V and J assignments and clone size from that table. The sample has over 150,000 clones; approximately 88% are singletons. CDR3 length: 19 residues. Germline V gives CDR1 MNHEY, CDR2 SMNVEV (reference sequence). With 3 bases removed from V and 1 base from J, the gap between germline ends came to 22 bases. The clonotype comes from an elderly woman with active or convalescent COVID-19. The sequencing sample was made of peripheral blood. The chain has TRBV27 and TRBJ1-5; D is possibly TRBD1 (6 bases). The CDR3: CASSFTGGAGLQSNQPQHF. The CDR3 DNA reads as TGTGCCAGCAGTTTCACGGGGGGCGCGGGTCTTCAAAGCAATCAGCCCCAGCATTTT.